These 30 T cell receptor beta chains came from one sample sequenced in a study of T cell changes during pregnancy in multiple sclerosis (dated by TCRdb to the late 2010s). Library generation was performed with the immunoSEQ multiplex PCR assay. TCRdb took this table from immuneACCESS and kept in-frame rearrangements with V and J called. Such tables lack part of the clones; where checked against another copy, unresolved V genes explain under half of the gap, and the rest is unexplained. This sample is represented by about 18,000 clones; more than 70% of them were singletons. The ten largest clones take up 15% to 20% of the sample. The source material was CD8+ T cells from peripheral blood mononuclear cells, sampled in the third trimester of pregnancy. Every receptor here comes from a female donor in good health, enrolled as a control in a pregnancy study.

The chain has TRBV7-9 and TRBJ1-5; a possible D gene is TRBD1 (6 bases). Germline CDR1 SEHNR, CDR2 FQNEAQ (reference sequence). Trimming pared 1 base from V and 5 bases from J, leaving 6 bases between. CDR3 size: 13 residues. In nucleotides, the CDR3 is TGTGCCAGCAGCTTAGACAGGGATCAGCCCCAGCATTTT. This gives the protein CASSLDRDQPQHF.

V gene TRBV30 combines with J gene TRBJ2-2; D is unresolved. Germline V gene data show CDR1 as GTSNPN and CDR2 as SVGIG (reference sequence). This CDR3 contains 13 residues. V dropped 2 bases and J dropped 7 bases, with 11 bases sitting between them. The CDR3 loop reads CAWSLSTGGELFF. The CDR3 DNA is TGTGCCTGGAGTCTCTCGACGGGCGGGGAGCTGTTTTTT.

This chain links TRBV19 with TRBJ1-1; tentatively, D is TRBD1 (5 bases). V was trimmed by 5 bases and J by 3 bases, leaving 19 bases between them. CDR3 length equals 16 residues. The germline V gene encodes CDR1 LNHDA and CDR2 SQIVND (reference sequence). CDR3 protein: CASSGWRDGAYTEAFF. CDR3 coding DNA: TGTGCCAGTAGTGGTTGGCGGGACGGGGCCTACACTGAAGCTTTCTTT.

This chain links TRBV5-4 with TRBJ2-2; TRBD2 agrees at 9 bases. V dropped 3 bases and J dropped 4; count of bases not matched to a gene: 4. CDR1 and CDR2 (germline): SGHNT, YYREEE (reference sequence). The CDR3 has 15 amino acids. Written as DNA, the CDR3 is TGTGCCAGCAGCTGGAAGCGGGAGGCCACCGGGGAGCTGTTTTTT. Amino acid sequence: CASSWKREATGELFF.

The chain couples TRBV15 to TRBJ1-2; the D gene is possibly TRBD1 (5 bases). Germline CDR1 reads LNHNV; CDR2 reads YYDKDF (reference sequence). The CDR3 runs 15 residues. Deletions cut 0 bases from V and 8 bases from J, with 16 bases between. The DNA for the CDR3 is TGTGCCACCAGCAGAGATATGGCCCTAAGGGGAGGCTACACCTTC. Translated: CATSRDMALRGGYTF.

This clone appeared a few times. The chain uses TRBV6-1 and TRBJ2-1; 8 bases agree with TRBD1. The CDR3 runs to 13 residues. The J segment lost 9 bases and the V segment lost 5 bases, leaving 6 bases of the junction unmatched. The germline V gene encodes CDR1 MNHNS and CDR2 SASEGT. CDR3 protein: CASSSGGYSEQFF. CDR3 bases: TGTGCCAGCAGTTCAGGGGGCTATAGTGAGCAGTTCTTC.

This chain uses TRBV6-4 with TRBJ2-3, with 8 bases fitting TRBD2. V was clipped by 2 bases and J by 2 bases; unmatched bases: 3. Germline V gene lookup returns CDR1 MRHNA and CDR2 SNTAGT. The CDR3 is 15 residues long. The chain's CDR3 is CASSDEREPTDTQYF. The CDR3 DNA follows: TGTGCCAGCAGTGACGAGCGGGAGCCCACAGATACGCAGTATTTT.

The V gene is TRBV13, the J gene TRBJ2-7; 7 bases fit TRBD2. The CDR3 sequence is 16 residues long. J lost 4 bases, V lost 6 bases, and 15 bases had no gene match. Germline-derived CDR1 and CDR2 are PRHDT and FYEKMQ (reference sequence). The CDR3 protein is CASSLAGGGGLYEQYF. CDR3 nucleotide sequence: TGTGCCAGCAGTTTGGCCGGCGGTGGGGGACTATACGAGCAGTACTTC.

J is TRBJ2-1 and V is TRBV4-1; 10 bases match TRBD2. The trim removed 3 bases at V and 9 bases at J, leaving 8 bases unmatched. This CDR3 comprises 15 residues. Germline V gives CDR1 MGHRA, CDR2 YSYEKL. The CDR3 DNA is TGCGCCAGCAGCCACCAAGCGGGAGGGCCGGGTGAGCAGTTCTTC. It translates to CASSHQAGGPGEQFF.

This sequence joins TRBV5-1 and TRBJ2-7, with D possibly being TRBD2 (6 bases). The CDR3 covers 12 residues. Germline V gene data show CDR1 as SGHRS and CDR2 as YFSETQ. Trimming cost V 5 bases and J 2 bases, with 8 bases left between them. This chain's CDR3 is CASRGGTYEQYF. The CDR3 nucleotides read TGCGCCAGCAGGGGCGGGACCTACGAGCAGTACTTC. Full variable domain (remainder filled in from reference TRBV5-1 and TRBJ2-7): KAGVTQTPRYLIKTRGQQVTLSCSPISGHRSVSWYQQTPGQGLQFLFEYFSETQRNKGNFPGRFSGRQFSNSRSEMNVSTLELGDSALYLCASRGGTYEQYFGPGTRLTVT.

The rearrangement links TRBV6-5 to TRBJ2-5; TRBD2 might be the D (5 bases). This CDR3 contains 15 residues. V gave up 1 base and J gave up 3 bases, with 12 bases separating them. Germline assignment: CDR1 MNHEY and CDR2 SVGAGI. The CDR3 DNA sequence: TGTGCCAGCAGTTACTTTCGACGGGGAGAAGAGACCCAGTACTTC. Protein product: CASSYFRRGEETQYF.

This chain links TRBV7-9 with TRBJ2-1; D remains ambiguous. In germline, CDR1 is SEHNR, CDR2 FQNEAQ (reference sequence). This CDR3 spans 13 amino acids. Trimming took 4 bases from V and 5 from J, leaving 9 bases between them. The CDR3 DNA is TGTGCCAGCAGCTCCGTTAACAACAATGAGCAGTTCTTC. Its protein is CASSSVNNNEQFF. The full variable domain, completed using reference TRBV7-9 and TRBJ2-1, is DTGVSQNPRHKITKRGQNVTFRCDPISEHNRLYWYRQTLGQGPEFLTYFQNEAQLEKSRLLSDRFSAERPKGSFSTLEIQRTEQGDSAMYLCASSSVNNNEQFFGPGTRLTVL.

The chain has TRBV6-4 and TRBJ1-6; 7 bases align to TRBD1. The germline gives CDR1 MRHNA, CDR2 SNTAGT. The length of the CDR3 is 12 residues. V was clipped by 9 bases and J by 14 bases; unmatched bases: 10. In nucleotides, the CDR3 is TGTGCCAGGACAGGGAGTAAGAGGGCCCTCCACTTT. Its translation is CARTGSKRALHF.

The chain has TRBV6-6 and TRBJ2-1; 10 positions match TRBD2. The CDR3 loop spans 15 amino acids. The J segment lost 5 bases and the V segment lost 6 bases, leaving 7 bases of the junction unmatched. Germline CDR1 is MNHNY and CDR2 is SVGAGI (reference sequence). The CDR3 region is CASRASGGPNNEQFF. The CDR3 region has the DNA TGTGCCAGCAGGGCTAGCGGGGGCCCGAACAATGAGCAGTTCTTC.

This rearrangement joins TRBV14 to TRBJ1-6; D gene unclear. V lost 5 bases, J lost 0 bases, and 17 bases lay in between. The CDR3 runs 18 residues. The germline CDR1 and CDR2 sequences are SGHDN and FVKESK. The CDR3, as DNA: TGTGCCAGCAGCGCACGTGCCGGGGAAATCTCCTATAATTCACCCCTCCACTTT. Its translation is CASSARAGEISYNSPLHF.

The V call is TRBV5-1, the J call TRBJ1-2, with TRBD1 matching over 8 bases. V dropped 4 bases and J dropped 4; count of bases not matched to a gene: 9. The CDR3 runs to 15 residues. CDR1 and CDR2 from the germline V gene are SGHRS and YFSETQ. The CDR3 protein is CASSATLDRGYGYTF. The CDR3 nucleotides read TGCGCCAGCAGCGCAACACTTGACAGGGGCTATGGCTACACCTTC.

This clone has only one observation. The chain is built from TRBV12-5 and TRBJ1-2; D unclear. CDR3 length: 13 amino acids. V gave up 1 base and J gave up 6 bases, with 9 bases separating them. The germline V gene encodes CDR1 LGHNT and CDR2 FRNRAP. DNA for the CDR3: TGTGCTAGTGGTTTGGGTGCAGCGCATGGCTACACCTTC. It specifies CASGLGAAHGYTF. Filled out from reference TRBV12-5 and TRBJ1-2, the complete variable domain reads DARVTQTPRHKVTEMGQEVTMRCQPILGHNTVFWYRQTMMQGLELLAYFRNRAPLDDSGMPKDRFSAEMPDATLATLKIQPSEPRDSAVYFCASGLGAAHGYTFGSGTRLTVV.

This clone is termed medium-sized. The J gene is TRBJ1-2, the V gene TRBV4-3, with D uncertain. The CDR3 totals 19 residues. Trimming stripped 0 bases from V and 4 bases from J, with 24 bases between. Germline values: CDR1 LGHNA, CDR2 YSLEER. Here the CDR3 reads CASSQDDESGVNLPYGYTF. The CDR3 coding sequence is TGCGCCAGCAGCCAAGATGATGAATCCGGGGTAAATCTCCCCTATGGCTACACCTTC.

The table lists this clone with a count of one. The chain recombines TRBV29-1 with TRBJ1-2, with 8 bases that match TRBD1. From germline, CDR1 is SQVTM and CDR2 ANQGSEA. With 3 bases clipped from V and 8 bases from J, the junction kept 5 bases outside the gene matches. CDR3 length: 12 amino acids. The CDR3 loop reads CSVETGAKGYTF. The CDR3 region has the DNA TGCAGCGTTGAGACAGGGGCGAAAGGCTACACCTTC.

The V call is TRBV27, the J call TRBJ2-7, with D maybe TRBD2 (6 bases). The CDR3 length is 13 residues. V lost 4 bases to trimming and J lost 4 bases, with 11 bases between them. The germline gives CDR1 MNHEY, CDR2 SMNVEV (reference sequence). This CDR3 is CASSSGLWYEQYF. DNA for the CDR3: TGTGCCAGCAGTTCGGGACTTTGGTACGAGCAGTACTTC.

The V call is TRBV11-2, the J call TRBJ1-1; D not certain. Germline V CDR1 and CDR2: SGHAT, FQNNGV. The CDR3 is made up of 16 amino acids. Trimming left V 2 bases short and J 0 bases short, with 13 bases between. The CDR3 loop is CASSLSPAVLNTEAFF. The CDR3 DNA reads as TGTGCCAGCAGCTTATCCCCGGCGGTCTTGAACACTGAAGCTTTCTTT.

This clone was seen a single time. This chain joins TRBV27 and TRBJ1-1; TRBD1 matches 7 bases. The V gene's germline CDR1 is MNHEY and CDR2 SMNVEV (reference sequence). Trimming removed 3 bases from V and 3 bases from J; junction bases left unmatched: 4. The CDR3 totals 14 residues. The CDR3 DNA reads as TGTGCCAGCAGTTTTAGGGGGCTTCACACTGAAGCTTTCTTT. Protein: CASSFRGLHTEAFF.

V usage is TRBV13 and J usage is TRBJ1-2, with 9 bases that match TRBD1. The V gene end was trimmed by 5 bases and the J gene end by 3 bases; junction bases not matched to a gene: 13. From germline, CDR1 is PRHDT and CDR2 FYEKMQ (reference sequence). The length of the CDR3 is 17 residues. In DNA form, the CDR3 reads TGTGCCAGCAGCCCCGAGGGGACAGGGTCGTTTGACTATGGCTACACCTTC. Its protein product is CASSPEGTGSFDYGYTF.

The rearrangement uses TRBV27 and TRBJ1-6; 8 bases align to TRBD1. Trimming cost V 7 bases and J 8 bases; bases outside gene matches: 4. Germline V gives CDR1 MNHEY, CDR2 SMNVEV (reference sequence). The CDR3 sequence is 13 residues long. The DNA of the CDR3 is TGTGCCAGCACCGGACAGGGAGATTCACCCCTCCACTTT. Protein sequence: CASTGQGDSPLHF.

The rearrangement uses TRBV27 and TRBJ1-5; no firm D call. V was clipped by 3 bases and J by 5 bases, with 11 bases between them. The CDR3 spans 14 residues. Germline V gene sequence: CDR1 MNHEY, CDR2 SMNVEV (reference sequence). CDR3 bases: TGTGCCAGCAGTTTTATTAGCACGGATCAGCCCCAGCATTTT. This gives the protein CASSFISTDQPQHF.

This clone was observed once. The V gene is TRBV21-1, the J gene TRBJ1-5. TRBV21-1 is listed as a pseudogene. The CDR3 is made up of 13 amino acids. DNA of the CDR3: TGTGCCAGCACCACAGGCGGGAGTCAGCCCCAGCATTTT. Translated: CASTTGGSQPQHF.

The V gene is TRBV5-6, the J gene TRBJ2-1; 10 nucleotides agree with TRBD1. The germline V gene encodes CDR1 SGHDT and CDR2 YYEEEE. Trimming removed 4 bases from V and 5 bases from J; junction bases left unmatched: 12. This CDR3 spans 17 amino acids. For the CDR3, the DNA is TGTGCCAGCAGCCCTCAGATAGGACAGGGGGTTGACAATGAGCAGTTCTTC. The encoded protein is CASSPQIGQGVDNEQFF.

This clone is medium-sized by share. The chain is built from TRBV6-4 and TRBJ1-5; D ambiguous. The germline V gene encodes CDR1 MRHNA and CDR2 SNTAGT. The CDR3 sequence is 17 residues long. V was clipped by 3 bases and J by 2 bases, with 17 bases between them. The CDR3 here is CASSEGGRRMGNQPQHF. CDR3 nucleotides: TGTGCCAGCAGTGAGGGAGGGAGAAGGATGGGCAATCAGCCCCAGCATTTT.

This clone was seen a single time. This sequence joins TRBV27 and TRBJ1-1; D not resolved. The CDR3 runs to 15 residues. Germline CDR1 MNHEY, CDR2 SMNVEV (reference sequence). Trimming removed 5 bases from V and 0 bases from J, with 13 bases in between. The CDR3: CASSTGLTMNTEAFF. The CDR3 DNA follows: TGTGCCAGCAGTACGGGTCTGACCATGAACACTGAAGCTTTCTTT.

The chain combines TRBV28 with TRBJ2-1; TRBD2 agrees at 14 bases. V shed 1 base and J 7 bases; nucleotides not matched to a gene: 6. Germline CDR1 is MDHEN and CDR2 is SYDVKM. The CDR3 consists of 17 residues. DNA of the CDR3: TGTGCCAGCAGTTTATACGGGACTAGCGGGAGCACGAATGAGCAGTTCTTC. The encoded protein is CASSLYGTSGSTNEQFF.